The 17 T cell receptor beta chains below come from one sample, sequenced in a study of regulatory T cells in long-lasting Graves disease. Construction of TCR beta libraries relied on iRepertoire HTBI primers and on Arm-PCR targeting CDR3 regions. One entry per CDR3 protein results from TCRdb running MiXCR on the multiplex PCR reads. The sample has approximately 350,000 distinct CDR3 sequences; around 16% are singletons. The time point: newly diagnosed GD, antithyroid drugs for less than 3 months. PBMC RNA was the source of the TCR library. The sample also formed part of further work on T cells in Graves' hyperthyroidism and ophthalmopathy.

The material was peripheral blood mononuclear cells (PBMCs), obtained at new diagnosis, from a patient treated with antithyroid drugs. The receptors originated from a woman aged 18-35 years with Graves disease.

There are a few counts of this clonotype. CDR3 sequence reads: CASSVDRGPSPLHF. CDR3 DNA: TGCGCCAGCAGTGTAGACAGGGGGCCTTCACCCCTCCACTTT. This rearrangement joins TRBV5-1 to TRBJ1-6; 10 nucleotides align to TRBD1. Germline-derived CDR1 and CDR2 are SGHRS and YFSETQ. The CDR3 runs 14 residues. The V segment lost 5 bases and the J segment 9 bases; nucleotides outside the gene matches: 5. Full variable domain (missing parts from reference TRBV5-1 and TRBJ1-6): KAGVTQTPRYLIKTRGQQVTLSCSPISGHRSVSWYQQTPGQGLQFLFEYFSETQRNKGNFPGRFSGRQFSNSRSEMNVSTLELGDSALYLCASSVDRGPSPLHFGNGTRLTVT.

This clonotype was seen ten or more times. V usage is TRBV3-1 and J usage is TRBJ1-1, with D hard to call. V was pared by 1 base and J by 4 bases, with 10 bases between. The CDR3 has 14 residues. CDR1 LGHDT and CDR2 YNNKEL come from the germline V gene (reference sequence). As DNA, the CDR3 is TGTGCCAGCAGCCAAGTAGGAGGTAGCACTGAAGCTTTCTTT. Its protein is CASSQVGGSTEAFF.

This clonotype was picked up many times. This chain uses TRBV28 with TRBJ2-4; D not certain. Germline V gene data show CDR1 as MDHEN and CDR2 as SYDVKM. The ends were cut back, 6 bases at V and 1 base at J, with 13 bases in the middle. The CDR3 consists of 15 residues. CDR3 loop: CASSPEGRAKNIQYF. The DNA for the CDR3 is TGTGCCAGCAGCCCCGAAGGTCGGGCCAAAAACATTCAGTACTTC.

At least ten counts were recorded for this clonotype. The V and J genes are TRBV28 and TRBJ2-1, with TRBD2 matching over 7 bases. Trimming cost V 7 bases and J 3 bases; bases outside gene matches: 9. The length of the CDR3 is 15 residues. The germline CDR1 and CDR2 sequences are MDHEN and SYDVKM. The CDR3 DNA reads as TGTGCCAGCAACCCCTTCCGGACTAGCTACAATGAGCAGTTCTTC. This encodes CASNPFRTSYNEQFF.

In this sample, this clonotype turned up many times. The chain links TRBV28 to TRBJ2-7; D may match TRBD1 or TRBD2 (6 bases each). This CDR3 contains 15 residues. Trimming removed 8 bases at V and 6 bases at J, with 23 bases between. CDR1 is MDHEN and CDR2 is SYDVKM in the germline V gene. CDR3 protein: CASGQGGSKRAEQYF. Written as DNA, the CDR3 is TGTGCCAGCGGCCAAGGGGGGTCGAAGAGGGCCGAGCAGTACTTC.

In the case of this clonotype: This may stem from a read error, because a much larger clone lies one nucleotide away. The V call is TRBV5-1, the J call TRBJ1-1; D gene uncertain. Germline V lookup: CDR1 SGHRS, CDR2 YFSETQ. The CDR3 sequence is 13 residues long. The CDR3 reads CASRAPMNIEAFF. CDR3 sequence (DNA): TGCGCCAGCAGGGCACCCATGAACATTGAAGCTTTCTTT.

This clonotype occurred many times. The chain recombines TRBV28 with TRBJ2-1; possibly TRBD2 for D (5 bases). V was clipped by 5 bases and J by 10 bases, with 9 bases between them. CDR1 is MDHEN, CDR2 SYDVKM, per germline. The CDR3 is 11 amino acids. In nucleotides, the CDR3 is TGTGCCAGCAGTCCCCCGGGGGAGCAGTTCTTC. Protein sequence: CASSPPGEQFF.

The sample holds many counts of this clonotype. V gene TRBV11-2 combines with J gene TRBJ2-7, with unresolved D. V was clipped by 1 base and J by 1 base, with 8 bases between them. The CDR3 runs 14 residues. Germline lookup yields CDR1 SGHAT and CDR2 FQNNGV. The CDR3 bases are TGTGCCAGCAGCTTAGCGTTGGGGTCCTACGAGCAGTACTTC. Its protein is CASSLALGSYEQYF.

This clonotype was seen a few times. The V gene is TRBV3-1, the J gene TRBJ2-5; 9 nucleotides match TRBD2. This CDR3 comprises 18 residues. Per the germline V gene, CDR1 is LGHDT and CDR2 is YNNKEL (reference sequence). The V and J ends lost 0 bases and 5 bases, in that order; junction bases with no gene match: 13. For the CDR3, the DNA is TGTGCCAGCAGCCAAGATCGTGGCTCGCGGGGGGGCCTGGAGACCCAGTACTTC. This encodes CASSQDRGSRGGLETQYF.

The chain links TRBV4-2 to TRBJ2-1; no firm D call. Trimming removed 2 bases at V and 7 bases at J, with 6 bases between. The CDR3 covers 12 residues. Germline CDR1 and CDR2: LGHNA and YNFKEQ. The CDR3 DNA reads TGTGCCAGCAGCCAAACGAAGAATGAGCAGTTCTTC. This codes for CASSQTKNEQFF.

This clonotype turned up a few times. This rearrangement joins TRBV6-2 or TRBV6-3 to TRBJ2-7; 8 bases match TRBD1. J was trimmed by 7 bases and V by 2 bases; bases with no gene match: 16. Per germline, CDR1 MNHEY and CDR2 SVGEGT. The CDR3 extends over 17 amino acids. CDR3 in DNA: TGTGCCAGCAGTTACGGTGCTGAGGACAGGGAGACGCGGGAGCAGTACTTC. Protein product: CASSYGAEDRETREQYF.

This sequence joins TRBV2 and TRBJ1-2, with D possibly being TRBD1 (5 bases). This CDR3 has 14 residues. Trimming cost V 3 bases and J 4 bases, with 12 bases left between them. Germline V gene sequence: CDR1 SNHLY, CDR2 FYNNEI. CDR3 residues: CASSDQGSGYGYTF. The CDR3 nucleotides are TGTGCCAGCAGTGATCAGGGTTCCGGCTATGGCTACACCTTC.

This clonotype was seen at least ten times. The chain recombines TRBV5-6 with TRBJ2-3; TRBD1 or TRBD2 may be the D gene (6 bases each). Trimming left V 3 bases short and J 5 bases short, with 10 bases between. CDR1 is SGHDT, CDR2 YYEEEE, per germline. This CDR3 has 13 amino acids. The DNA for the CDR3 is TGTGCCAGCAGCTACGGGGGCGGAGATACGCAGTATTTT. Translated: CASSYGGGDTQYF.

The gene calls are TRBV2 and TRBJ1-1; D is unresolved. CDR3 size: 13 residues. V was pared by 6 bases and J by 4 bases, with 12 bases between. Germline CDR1 is SNHLY and CDR2 is FYNNEI. Written as DNA, the CDR3 is TGTGCCAGCAGAGTAGGCGGCTGCACTGAAGCTTTCTTT. Encoded protein: CASRVGGCTEAFF. The full variable domain, its missing parts supplied by reference TRBV2 and TRBJ1-1, is EPEVTQTPSHQVTQMGQEVILRCVPISNHLYFYWYRQILGQKVEFLVSFYNNEISEKSEIFDDQFSVERPDGSNFTLKIRSTKLEDSAMYFCASRVGGCTEAFFGQGTRLTVV.

This clonotype occurred many times. The chain uses TRBV9 and TRBJ2-7, with 8 bases matching TRBD2. V was clipped by 3 bases and J by 4 bases; unmatched bases: 9. The germline V gene encodes CDR1 SGDLS and CDR2 YYNGEE. The CDR3 totals 15 residues. CDR3 residues: CASSASGLDFYEQYF. The CDR3 bases are TGTGCCAGCAGCGCCTCGGGACTAGATTTTTACGAGCAGTACTTC.

The chain recombines TRBV5-1 with TRBJ1-1; TRBD1 matches at 8 bases. Germline lookup yields CDR1 SGHRS and CDR2 YFSETQ. The J segment lost 7 bases and the V segment lost 0 bases, leaving 5 bases of the junction unmatched. This CDR3 contains 14 residues. The CDR3 region has the DNA TGCGCCAGCAGCTTGGGGACAGGGCAAATTGAAGCTTTCTTT. It specifies CASSLGTGQIEAFF.

A few counts support this clonotype. The chain recombines TRBV20-1 with TRBJ2-1, with D possibly being TRBD2 (7 bases). CDR3 length: 14 amino acids. Trimming stripped 5 bases from V and 4 bases from J, with 15 bases between. Germline V gene data show CDR1 as DFQATT and CDR2 as SNEGSKA (reference sequence). The CDR3 sequence: CSAGTGTTYNEQFF. The CDR3 DNA reads as TGCAGTGCTGGAACAGGGACTACATACAATGAGCAGTTCTTC.